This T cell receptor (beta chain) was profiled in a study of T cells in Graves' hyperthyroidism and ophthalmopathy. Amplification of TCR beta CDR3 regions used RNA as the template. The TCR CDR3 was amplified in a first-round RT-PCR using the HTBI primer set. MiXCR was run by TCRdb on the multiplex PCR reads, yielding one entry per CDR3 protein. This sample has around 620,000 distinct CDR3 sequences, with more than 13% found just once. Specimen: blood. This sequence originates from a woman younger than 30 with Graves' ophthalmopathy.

This CDR3 reads CASSQDLRGSYNEQFF. For the CDR3, the DNA is TGCGCCAGCAGCCAAGATCTAAGGGGCTCCTACAATGAGCAGTTCTTC. V gene TRBV4-3 combines with J gene TRBJ2-1; D perhaps matches TRBD1 (5 bases). Germline loops: CDR1 LGHNA, CDR2 YSLEER. The V end was cut by 0 bases, the J end by 0 bases, with 9 bases between. The CDR3 consists of 16 residues.